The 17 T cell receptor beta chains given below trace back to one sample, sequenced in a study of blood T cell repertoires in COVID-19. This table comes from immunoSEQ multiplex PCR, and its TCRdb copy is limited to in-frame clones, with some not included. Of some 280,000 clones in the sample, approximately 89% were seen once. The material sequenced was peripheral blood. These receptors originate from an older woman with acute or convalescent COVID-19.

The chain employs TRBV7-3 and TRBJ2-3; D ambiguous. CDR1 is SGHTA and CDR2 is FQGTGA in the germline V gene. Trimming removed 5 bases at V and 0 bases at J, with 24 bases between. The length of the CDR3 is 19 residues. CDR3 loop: CASSREAASIALSTDTQYF. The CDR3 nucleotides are TGTGCCAGCAGCCGAGAGGCCGCGTCGATCGCCCTGAGCACAGATACGCAGTATTTT.

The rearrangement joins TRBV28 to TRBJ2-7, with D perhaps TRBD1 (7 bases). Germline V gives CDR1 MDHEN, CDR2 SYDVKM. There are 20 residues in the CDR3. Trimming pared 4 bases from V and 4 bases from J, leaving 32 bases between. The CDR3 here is CASSWDVADQVSPGGYEQYF. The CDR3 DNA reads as TGTGCCAGCAGTTGGGACGTAGCGGACCAGGTCTCCCCAGGGGGTTACGAGCAGTACTTC.

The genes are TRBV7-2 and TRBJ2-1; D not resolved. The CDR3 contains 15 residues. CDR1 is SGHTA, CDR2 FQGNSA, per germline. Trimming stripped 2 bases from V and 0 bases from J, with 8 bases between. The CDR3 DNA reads TGTGCCAGCAGCTTAATTCGGAGCTCCTACAATGAGCAGTTCTTC. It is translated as CASSLIRSSYNEQFF.

The CDR3 here is CASRPGLADTDTQYF. DNA of the CDR3: TGTGCCAGCAGACCCGGACTAGCGGACACAGATACGCAGTATTTT. The genes are TRBV6-5 and TRBJ2-3, with 10 bases aligning to TRBD2. Trimming took 6 bases from V and 2 from J; bases not matched to a gene: 5. From germline, CDR1 is MNHEY and CDR2 SVGAGI. CDR3 length: 15 residues.

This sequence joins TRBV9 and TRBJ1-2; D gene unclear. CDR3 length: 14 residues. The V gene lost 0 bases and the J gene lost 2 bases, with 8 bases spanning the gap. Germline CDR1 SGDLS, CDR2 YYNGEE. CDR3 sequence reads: CASSVDLRNYGYTF. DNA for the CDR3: TGTGCCAGCAGCGTAGACCTCAGAAACTATGGCTACACCTTC.

CDR3 nucleotide sequence: TGTGCCAGCAGTTTGAGCCCGGGAGAGACCCAGTACTTC. Translated, it gives CASSLSPGETQYF. This chain links TRBV12-3 or TRBV12-4 with TRBJ2-5; the D is unclear. V was clipped by 3 bases and J by 4 bases, with 9 bases between them. This CDR3 comprises 13 residues.

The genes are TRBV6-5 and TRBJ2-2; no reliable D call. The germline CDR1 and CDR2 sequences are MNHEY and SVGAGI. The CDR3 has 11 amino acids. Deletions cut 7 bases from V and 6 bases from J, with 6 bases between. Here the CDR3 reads CASTFPGELFF. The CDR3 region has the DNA TGTGCCAGCACCTTCCCCGGGGAGCTGTTTTTT.

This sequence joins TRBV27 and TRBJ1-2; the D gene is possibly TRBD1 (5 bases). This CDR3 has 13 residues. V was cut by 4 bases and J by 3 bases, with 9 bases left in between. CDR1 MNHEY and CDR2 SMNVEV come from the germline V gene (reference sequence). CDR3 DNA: TGTGCCAGCAGTTCAGTACAGGACTATGGCTACACCTTC. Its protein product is CASSSVQDYGYTF.

For the CDR3, the DNA is TGTGCCAGCAGCTCCCAGGGGCGCGATGGAAACATTCAGTACTTC. Its translation: CASSSQGRDGNIQYF. V is TRBV7-9 and J is TRBJ2-4; weak D call: TRBD1 (6 bases). Trimming took 4 bases from V and 6 from J, leaving 16 bases between them. Germline CDR1 reads SEHNR; CDR2 reads FQNEAQ (reference sequence). The CDR3 is made up of 15 amino acids. The complete variable domain, with remaining parts taken from reference TRBV7-9 and TRBJ2-4, reads DTGVSQNPRHKITKRGQNVTFRCDPISEHNRLYWYRQTLGQGPEFLTYFQNEAQLEKSRLLSDRFSAERPKGSFSTLEIQRTEQGDSAMYLCASSSQGRDGNIQYFGAGTRLSVL.

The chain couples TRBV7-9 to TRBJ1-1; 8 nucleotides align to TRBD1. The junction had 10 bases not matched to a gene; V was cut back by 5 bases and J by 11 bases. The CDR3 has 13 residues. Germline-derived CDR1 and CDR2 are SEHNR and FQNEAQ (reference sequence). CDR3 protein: CASSRTGGVGAFF. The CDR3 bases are TGTGCCAGCAGCCGCACAGGGGGAGTGGGGGCTTTCTTT.

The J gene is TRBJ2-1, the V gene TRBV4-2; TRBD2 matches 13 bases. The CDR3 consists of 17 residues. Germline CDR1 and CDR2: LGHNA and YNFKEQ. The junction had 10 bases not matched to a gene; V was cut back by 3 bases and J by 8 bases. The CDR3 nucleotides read TGTGCCAGCAGCCACATTCCCGGGACTAGCGGGATATATGAGCAGTTCTTC. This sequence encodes CASSHIPGTSGIYEQFF.

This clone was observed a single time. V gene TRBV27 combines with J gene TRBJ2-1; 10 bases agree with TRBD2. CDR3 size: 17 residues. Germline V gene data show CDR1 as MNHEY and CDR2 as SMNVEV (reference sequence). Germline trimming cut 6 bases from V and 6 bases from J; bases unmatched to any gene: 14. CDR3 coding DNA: TGTGCCAGCAGGGCTCTAGCGGGAGAGCCCTTCCCCAATGAGCAGTTCTTC. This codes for CASRALAGEPFPNEQFF.

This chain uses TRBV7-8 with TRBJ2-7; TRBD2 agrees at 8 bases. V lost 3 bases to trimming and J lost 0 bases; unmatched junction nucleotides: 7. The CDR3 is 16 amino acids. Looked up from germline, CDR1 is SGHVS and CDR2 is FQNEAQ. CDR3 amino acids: CASSFDASGYSYEQYF. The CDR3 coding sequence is TGTGCCAGCAGCTTTGACGCTAGCGGGTACTCCTACGAGCAGTACTTC.

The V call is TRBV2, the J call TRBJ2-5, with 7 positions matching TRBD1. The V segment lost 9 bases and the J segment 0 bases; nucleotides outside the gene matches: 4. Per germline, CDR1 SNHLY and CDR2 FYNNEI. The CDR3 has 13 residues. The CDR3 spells CASLGQYQETQYF. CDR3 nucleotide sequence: TGTGCCAGTTTGGGACAGTACCAAGAGACCCAGTACTTC.

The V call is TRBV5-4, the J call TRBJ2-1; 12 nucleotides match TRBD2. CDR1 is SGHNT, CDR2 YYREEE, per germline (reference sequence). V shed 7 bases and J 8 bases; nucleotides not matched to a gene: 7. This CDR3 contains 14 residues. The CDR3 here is CASALAGGPHEQFF. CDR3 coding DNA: TGTGCCAGCGCGCTAGCGGGGGGGCCCCATGAGCAGTTCTTC.

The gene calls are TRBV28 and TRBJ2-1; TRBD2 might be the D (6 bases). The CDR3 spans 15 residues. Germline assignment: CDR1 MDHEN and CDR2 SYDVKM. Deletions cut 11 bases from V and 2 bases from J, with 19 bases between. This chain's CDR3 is CAAIPPGLAYNEQFF. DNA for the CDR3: TGTGCCGCAATACCCCCGGGACTTGCCTACAATGAGCAGTTCTTC. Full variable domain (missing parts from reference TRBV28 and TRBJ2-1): DVKVTQSSRYLVKRTGEKVFLECVQDMDHENMFWYRQDPGLGLRLIYFSYDVKMKEKGDIPEGYSVSREKKERFSLILESASTNQTSMYLCAAIPPGLAYNEQFFGPGTRLTVL.

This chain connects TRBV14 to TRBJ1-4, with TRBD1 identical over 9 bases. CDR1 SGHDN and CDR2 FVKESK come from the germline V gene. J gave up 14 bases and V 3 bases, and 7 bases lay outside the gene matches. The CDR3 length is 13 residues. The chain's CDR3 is CASSQTGTGPLFF. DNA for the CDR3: TGTGCCAGCAGCCAGACCGGGACAGGGCCTCTGTTTTTT.